The sequence of this T cell receptor (beta chain) was determined in a study of cytomegalovirus exposure and HLA in healthy donors. Study-level results: One later analysis reportedly identified an Asian-associated ancestry cluster that showed fewer N-insertions than the 666-donor mean. It was reported that the classifier diagnosed cytomegalovirus status with high specificity and sensitivity in both the original and validation cohorts.

Primers included in the PCR were 60 Vbeta and 13 Jbeta primers. Generated by immunoSEQ multiplex PCR, the TCRdb table keeps only in-frame clones and is missing some. Here the sample spans 150,000 to 200,000 clones, around 78% being singletons. Trimming at V came to 2 bases and at J to 6 bases, leaving 11 bases not matched to a gene. In germline, CDR1 is SGHNT, CDR2 YYREEE (reference sequence). The CDR3 is 16 residues long. Remarks on this clone: The antigen is unknown.

Sequenced input: PBMCs. The rearrangement joins TRBV5-4 to TRBJ2-1; 7 bases map to TRBD2. This TCR derives from a woman younger than 45 in good health and CMV-seropositive. Here the CDR3 reads CASSLPPAGDSNEQFF. In DNA, the CDR3 is TGTGCCAGCAGCTTACCACCCGCGGGGGATTCCAATGAGCAGTTCTTC.